Shown below are 19 T cell receptor beta chains from a single sample sequenced in a study of cytomegalovirus exposure and HLA in healthy donors. The PCR contained 60 Vbeta and 13 Jbeta primers. Assay used: immunoSEQ multiplex PCR; TCRdb lists only in-frame clones, some missing. Of some 130,000 clones in the sample, more than 70% were seen once. Sequenced input: PBMCs. The source of these receptors is a man in his thirties or forties in good health and CMV-seronegative.

This chain links TRBV15 with TRBJ2-5; a possible D gene is TRBD2 (5 bases). CDR1 LNHNV and CDR2 YYDKDF come from the germline V gene (reference sequence). This CDR3 region has 14 residues. V was pared by 0 bases and J by 5 bases, with 10 bases between. CDR3 sequence reads: CATSRDEASETQYF. The CDR3 DNA reads as TGTGCCACCAGCAGAGACGAGGCTAGCGAGACCCAGTACTTC.

This chain uses TRBV5-1 with TRBJ2-2; 9 nucleotides line up with TRBD2. The V gene end was trimmed by 4 bases and the J gene end by 0 bases; junction bases not matched to a gene: 4. This CDR3 spans 16 amino acids. Germline V gene data show CDR1 as SGHRS and CDR2 as YFSETQ. The CDR3 loop reads CASSKTSGPNTGELFF. Written as DNA, the CDR3 is TGCGCCAGCAGCAAGACTAGCGGCCCGAACACCGGGGAGCTGTTTTTT. The full variable domain, completed using reference TRBV5-1 and TRBJ2-2, is KAGVTQTPRYLIKTRGQQVTLSCSPISGHRSVSWYQQTPGQGLQFLFEYFSETQRNKGNFPGRFSGRQFSNSRSEMNVSTLELGDSALYLCASSKTSGPNTGELFFGEGSRLTVL.

The J gene is TRBJ2-7, the V gene TRBV2; 8 bases are a match to TRBD1. Unmatched junction bases numbered 9, after V lost 6 bases and J lost 2 bases. The CDR3 contains 15 residues. Germline-derived CDR1 and CDR2 are SNHLY and FYNNEI. In nucleotides, the CDR3 is TGTGCCAGCAGATCTGACAGGGGCAAAACCTACGAGCAGTACTTC. This encodes CASRSDRGKTYEQYF. Full variable domain (missing parts from reference TRBV2 and TRBJ2-7): EPEVTQTPSHQVTQMGQEVILRCVPISNHLYFYWYRQILGQKVEFLVSFYNNEISEKSEIFDDQFSVERPDGSNFTLKIRSTKLEDSAMYFCASRSDRGKTYEQYFGPGTRLTVT.

This sequence joins TRBV5-1 and TRBJ2-7, with 9 positions matching TRBD2. Unmatched junction bases numbered 6, after V lost 4 bases and J lost 4 bases. CDR3 size: 14 residues. Germline V gene lookup returns CDR1 SGHRS and CDR2 YFSETQ. CDR3 protein: CASSLTSGAYEQYF. The CDR3 DNA reads TGCGCCAGCAGCCTGACTAGCGGAGCGTACGAGCAGTACTTC.

This chain joins TRBV5-1 and TRBJ2-7, with D tentatively TRBD1 (6 bases). Germline assignment: CDR1 SGHRS and CDR2 YFSETQ. CDR3 length: 16 residues. The germline V and J ends were trimmed by 4 bases and 0 bases, with 17 bases remaining between them. CDR3 in DNA: TGCGCCAGCAGCCCAATCCGGGACACACTCTCCTACGAGCAGTACTTC. Its protein product is CASSPIRDTLSYEQYF.

The chain employs TRBV2 and TRBJ2-1; TRBD1 might be the D (5 bases). Trimming took 1 base from V and 0 from J, leaving 10 bases between them. There are 16 residues in the CDR3. Germline V gives CDR1 SNHLY, CDR2 FYNNEI. The CDR3 sequence: CASSEEGQRSYNEQFF. The CDR3 DNA follows: TGTGCCAGCAGTGAAGAGGGGCAACGCTCCTACAATGAGCAGTTCTTC.

This clone showed up just once. V gene TRBV6-5 combines with J gene TRBJ1-2; 7 bases agree with TRBD1. Germline CDR1 is MNHEY and CDR2 is SVGAGI. The CDR3 is 15 residues long. J lost 4 bases, V lost 2 bases, and 7 bases had no gene match. As DNA, the CDR3 is TGTGCCAGCAGTTACACACAACAGGGGTCCTATGGCTACACCTTC. Its protein product is CASSYTQQGSYGYTF.

The gene calls are TRBV7-8 and TRBJ1-4, with TRBD1 matching 7 bases. CDR1 and CDR2 (germline): SGHVS, FQNEAQ. This CDR3 comprises 16 residues. J was trimmed by 1 base and V by 0 bases; bases with no gene match: 2. In DNA form, the CDR3 reads TGTGCCAGCAGCTTAGCGGGGGACAGAACTAATGAAAAACTGTTTTTT. This translates into CASSLAGDRTNEKLFF.

The J gene is TRBJ2-2, the V gene TRBV6-5, with TRBD2 matching over 8 bases. Germline V CDR1 and CDR2: MNHEY, SVGAGI. This CDR3 has 16 residues. V gave up 2 bases and J gave up 5 bases; unmatched junction bases: 7. The CDR3: CASSYAAGARTGELFF. DNA of the CDR3: TGTGCCAGCAGTTACGCAGCGGGAGCGCGTACCGGGGAGCTGTTTTTT.

The chain couples TRBV6-6 to TRBJ2-5, with D perhaps matching TRBD1 (5 bases). Germline loops: CDR1 MNHNY, CDR2 SVGAGI (reference sequence). This CDR3 is built from 15 residues. Trimming stripped 2 bases from V and 2 bases from J, with 12 bases between. The CDR3 is CASSYRDRAQETQYF. In nucleotides, the CDR3 is TGTGCCAGCAGTTACCGTGACAGAGCACAAGAGACCCAGTACTTC.

The rearrangement uses TRBV7-9 and TRBJ1-1, with 8 bases matching TRBD1. Germline-derived CDR1 and CDR2 are SEHNR and FQNEAQ (reference sequence). CDR3 length equals 15 residues. Trimming removed 5 bases from V and 0 bases from J; junction bases left unmatched: 5. The CDR3 DNA is TGTGCCAGCAGCGCCTTGACAGGGGTGAACACTGAAGCTTTCTTT. It encodes CASSALTGVNTEAFF. The whole variable domain, remainder taken from reference TRBV7-9 and TRBJ1-1, is DTGVSQNPRHKITKRGQNVTFRCDPISEHNRLYWYRQTLGQGPEFLTYFQNEAQLEKSRLLSDRFSAERPKGSFSTLEIQRTEQGDSAMYLCASSALTGVNTEAFFGQGTRLTVV.

This chain joins TRBV25-1 and TRBJ1-1; D gene uncertain. The germline V gene encodes CDR1 MGHDK and CDR2 SYGVNS. V was cut by 6 bases and J by 1 base, with 12 bases left in between. The CDR3 is 14 residues long. CDR3: CASSLRGGNTEAFF. DNA of the CDR3: TGTGCCAGCAGCCTCCGGGGAGGGAACACTGAAGCTTTCTTT.

The gene calls are TRBV5-4 and TRBJ2-2; 10 bases agree with TRBD2. The CDR3 contains 17 residues. The V gene end was trimmed by 3 bases and the J gene end by 0 bases; junction bases not matched to a gene: 5. Germline CDR1 is SGHNT and CDR2 is YYREEE (reference sequence). The CDR3 loop reads CASSSGLAVANTGELFF. DNA of the CDR3: TGTGCCAGCAGCTCCGGACTAGCGGTCGCGAACACCGGGGAGCTGTTTTTT. The whole variable domain, filled in from reference TRBV5-4 and TRBJ2-2, reads ETGVTQSPTHLIKTRGQQVTLRCSSQSGHNTVSWYQQALGQGPQFIFQYYREEENGRGNFPPRFSGLQFPNYSSELNVNALELDDSALYLCASSSGLAVANTGELFFGEGSRLTVL.

A note on this clone: Other DNA sequences of this sample code for an identical CDR3. The V and J genes are TRBV5-1 and TRBJ2-5; D gene unclear. Per the germline V gene, CDR1 is SGHRS and CDR2 is YFSETQ. Trimming removed 0 bases from V and 5 bases from J, with 11 bases in between. The CDR3 has 14 residues. CDR3 DNA sequence: TGCGCCAGCAGCTTGGAGGCAGGATTGGAGACCCAGTACTTC. As protein: CASSLEAGLETQYF. Combining the CDR3 with reference TRBV5-1 and TRBJ2-5 gives the whole variable domain KAGVTQTPRYLIKTRGQQVTLSCSPISGHRSVSWYQQTPGQGLQFLFEYFSETQRNKGNFPGRFSGRQFSNSRSEMNVSTLELGDSALYLCASSLEAGLETQYFGPGTRLLVL.

This chain connects TRBV19 to TRBJ1-1, with no clear D. CDR3 size: 13 residues. CDR1 is LNHDA, CDR2 SQIVND, per germline (reference sequence). Trimming left V 3 bases short and J 3 bases short, with 8 bases between. This CDR3 is CASSMSGDTEAFF. The CDR3 nucleotides are TGTGCCAGTAGTATGAGCGGGGACACTGAAGCTTTCTTT.

The chain uses TRBV4-1 and TRBJ1-5, with D tentatively TRBD1 (6 bases). With 5 bases removed from V and 3 bases from J, the gap between germline ends came to 8 bases. The CDR3 runs 13 residues. The germline gives CDR1 MGHRA, CDR2 YSYEKL. The CDR3 DNA follows: TGCGCCAGCAGCACAGGGTTCAATCAGCCCCAGCATTTT. This gives the protein CASSTGFNQPQHF.

This chain joins TRBV5-1 and TRBJ2-3; the match to TRBD1 covers 10 bases. This CDR3 spans 15 amino acids. Trimming removed 0 bases from V and 4 bases from J; junction bases left unmatched: 2. Germline values: CDR1 SGHRS, CDR2 YFSETQ. The CDR3 DNA follows: TGCGCCAGCAGCTTGGAGGGACAGGGGTCAGATACGCAGTATTTT. This encodes CASSLEGQGSDTQYF.

The chain uses TRBV28 and TRBJ2-1, with 12 positions matching TRBD2. The V segment lost 5 bases and the J segment 8 bases; nucleotides outside the gene matches: 7. Germline V gene lookup returns CDR1 MDHEN and CDR2 SYDVKM. This CDR3 has 15 amino acids. CDR3 sequence reads: CASSQGLAGGDEQFF. The CDR3 DNA sequence: TGTGCCAGCAGTCAGGGACTAGCGGGCGGAGATGAGCAGTTCTTC.

CDR3 in amino acids: CASSLTRGGHEQFF. The CDR3 DNA reads as TGTGCCAGCAGCTTAACTAGGGGAGGCCATGAGCAGTTCTTC. The V call is TRBV7-2, the J call TRBJ2-1, with D perhaps matching TRBD2 (6 bases). Germline CDR1 SGHTA, CDR2 FQGNSA. This CDR3 has 14 residues. Trimming took off 2 bases at V and 8 bases at J, with 13 bases between the two ends.